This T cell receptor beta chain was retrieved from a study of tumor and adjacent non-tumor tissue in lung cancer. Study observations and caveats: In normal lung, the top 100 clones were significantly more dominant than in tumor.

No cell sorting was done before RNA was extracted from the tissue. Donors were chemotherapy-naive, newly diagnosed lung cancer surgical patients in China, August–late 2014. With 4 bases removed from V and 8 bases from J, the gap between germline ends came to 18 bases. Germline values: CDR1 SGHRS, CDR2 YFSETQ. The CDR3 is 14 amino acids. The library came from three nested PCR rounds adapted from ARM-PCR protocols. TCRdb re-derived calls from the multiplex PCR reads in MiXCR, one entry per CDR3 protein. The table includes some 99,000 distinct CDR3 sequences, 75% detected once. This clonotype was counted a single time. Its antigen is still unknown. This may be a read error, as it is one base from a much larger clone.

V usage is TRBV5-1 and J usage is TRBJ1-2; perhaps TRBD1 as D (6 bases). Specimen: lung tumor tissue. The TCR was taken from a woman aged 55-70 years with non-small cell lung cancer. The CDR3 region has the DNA TGCGCCAGCAGCACCCGACAGGACGGCTTGGGCTACACCTTC. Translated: CASSTRQDGLGYTF.